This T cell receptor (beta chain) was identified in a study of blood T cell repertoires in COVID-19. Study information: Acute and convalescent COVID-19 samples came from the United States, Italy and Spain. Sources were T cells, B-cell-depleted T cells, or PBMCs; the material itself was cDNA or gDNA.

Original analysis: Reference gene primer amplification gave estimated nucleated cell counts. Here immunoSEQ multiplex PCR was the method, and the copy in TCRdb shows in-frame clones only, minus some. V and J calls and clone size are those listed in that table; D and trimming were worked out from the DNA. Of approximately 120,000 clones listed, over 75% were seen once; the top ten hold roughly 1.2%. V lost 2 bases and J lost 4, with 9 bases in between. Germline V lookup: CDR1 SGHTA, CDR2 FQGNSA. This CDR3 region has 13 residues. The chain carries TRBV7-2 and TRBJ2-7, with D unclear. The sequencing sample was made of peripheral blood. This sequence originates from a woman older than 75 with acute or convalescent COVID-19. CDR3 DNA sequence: TGTGCCAGCAGCTTAACTGGGCAGTACGAGCAGTACTTC. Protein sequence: CASSLTGQYEQYF.